These T cell receptor beta chains were read from a single sample in a study of T cell responses to AZD1222 COVID-19 vaccine. Measured with immunoSEQ multiplex PCR; TCRdb has only the in-frame clones, and not every one. This repertoire shows over 120,000 clones, 75% to 90% found once; its top ten account for more than 7%. Sequencing used peripheral blood, obtained on day 0 of AZD1222 vaccination. The receptors were sampled from an adult in good health. Both conserved end residues are part of each CDR3. The order of the fields is CDR3 length, D gene, clone size, V gene, J gene, CDR3 DNA, CDR3 protein. A D gene is named only where the DNA matches it firmly. Size is stated for part of the rows, as once, few or many counts, or as a class when the clone is expanded.

>12|TRBD1|NA|TRBV19|TRBJ2-3
TGTGCCAGCAGGACAGGGCGAGATACGCAGTATTTT
CASRTGRDTQYF
>15|NA|once|TRBV6-5|TRBJ2-2
TGTGCCAGCAGTTTGGGGACGCGAGGCACCGGGGAGCTGTTTTTT
CASSLGTRGTGELFF
>16|TRBD2|few|TRBV6-5|TRBJ2-3
TGTGCCAGCAGTTACGGGACTAGCGGGGGAACAGATACGCAGTATTTT
CASSYGTSGGTDTQYF
>15|NA|NA|TRBV10-1|TRBJ1-1
TGCGCCAGCAGGAGGTCGGGACGGATGAACACTGAAGCTTTCTTT
CASRRSGRMNTEAFF
>12|NA|few|TRBV30|TRBJ1-4
TGTGCCTGGACCAAGGGGGGGGGAAAACTGTTTTTT
CAWTKGGGKLFF
>15|NA|NA|TRBV6-1|TRBJ1-5
TGTGCCAGCAGTGAAGCGGAGGGGTTTGGTGGAGCCCAGCATTTT
CASSEAEGFGGAQHF
>14|NA|NA|TRBV7-2|TRBJ1-2
TGTGCCAGCAGCTTAGCGCTTGCAGCCACTGGCTACACCTTC
CASSLALAATGYTF
>15|NA|NA|TRBV9|TRBJ2-5
TGTGCCAGCAGCGTAGAGGGCCAGACGGGGGAGACCCAGTACTTC
CASSVEGQTGETQYF
>14|NA|NA|TRBV2|TRBJ1-1
TGTGCCAGCAGCCACGGCCGGGAAAACACTGAAGCTTTCTTT
CASSHGRENTEAFF
>13|TRBD2|NA|TRBV20-1|TRBJ2-1
TGCAGTGCTAGTAGCGGGGACTACAATGAGCAGTTCTTC
CSASSGDYNEQFF
>13|NA|NA|TRBV9|TRBJ1-5
TGTGCCAGCAGCGTTTATAGCAATCAGCCCCAGCATTTT
CASSVYSNQPQHF
>17|NA|NA|TRBV7-8|TRBJ2-4
TGTGCCAGCAGCCCGCTACAGGGACTCCCTTTCAAAAACATTCAGTACTTC
CASSPLQGLPFKNIQYF
>13|NA|few|TRBV21-1|TRBJ2-5
TGTGCCAGCAGCATCACAGGGGAAGAGACCCAGTACTTC
CASSITGEETQYF
>15|TRBD1|NA|TRBV13|TRBJ2-7
TGTGCCAGCAGCTCTATGGAACAGGGGTCTTACGAGCAGTACTTC
CASSSMEQGSYEQYF
>16|TRBD1|NA|TRBV27|TRBJ1-5
TGTGCCAGCAGCCCGTTAAGTGGGACAGTCAATCAGCCCCAGCATTTT
CASSPLSGTVNQPQHF
>16|NA|NA|TRBV16|TRBJ1-5
TGTGCCAGCAGCCTCAAACTGTCCGGCGGGGATCAGCCCCAGCATTTT
CASSLKLSGGDQPQHF
>13|NA|NA|TRBV5-4|TRBJ2-3
TGTGCCAGCAGCCTTCCACTTACAGATACGCAGTATTTT
CASSLPLTDTQYF
>13|NA|NA|TRBV10-1|TRBJ1-6
TGCGCCAGCAGTGAGAAGGGGAACTCACCCCTCCACTTT
CASSEKGNSPLHF
>15|NA|once|TRBV7-9|TRBJ2-2
TGTGCCAGCGACCGACTAGACACGTACGAAGGGGAGCTGTTTTTT
CASDRLDTYEGELFF
>16|NA|NA|TRBV7-6|TRBJ2-3
TGTGCCAGCAGCCTGCAGCCTAGCCTAGGTGGAGATACGCAGTATTTT
CASSLQPSLGGDTQYF
>13|NA|NA|TRBV6-2/TRBV6-3|TRBJ1-2
TGTGCCAGCAGTTTTAATATAAACTATGGCTACACCTTC
CASSFNINYGYTF
>16|TRBD2|NA|TRBV19|TRBJ2-3
TGTGCCAGTAGTCAGCAAGCGGGGGGACCCACAGATACGCAGTATTTT
CASSQQAGGPTDTQYF
>12|NA|NA|TRBV5-6|TRBJ2-7
TGTGCCAGCAGCTGGAAGCTAGTCGAGCAGTACTTC
CASSWKLVEQYF
>14|TRBD1|few|TRBV6-5|TRBJ1-2
TGTGCCAGCAGTTACGGGGCAGGGGGCCTAGGCTACACCTTC
CASSYGAGGLGYTF
>15|TRBD1|NA|TRBV6-5|TRBJ2-1
TGTGCCAGCAGTCTCGGGACAGGGTCCCCCCATGAGCAGTTCTTC
CASSLGTGSPHEQFF
>14|NA|NA|TRBV5-1|TRBJ2-2
TGCGCCAGCAGCTTGCCATCGAACACCGGGGAGCTGTTTTTT
CASSLPSNTGELFF
>16|TRBD2|NA|TRBV29-1|TRBJ2-1
TGCAGCGTTGAAGATCCAGCGGGAGGGAGTTTGGATGAGCAGTTCTTC
CSVEDPAGGSLDEQFF
>17|NA|NA|TRBV4-1|TRBJ1-1
TGCGCCAGCAGCCAAGATGGGGAGGGGCGCATGAACACTGAAGCTTTCTTT
CASSQDGEGRMNTEAFF
>14|TRBD1|NA|TRBV28|TRBJ1-5
TGTGCCAGCAGTTCCGGACAGGGCAATCAGCCCCAGCATTTT
CASSSGQGNQPQHF
>14|NA|once|TRBV20-1|TRBJ2-1
TGCAGTGCTAGTGGGGGCGGTCTGGGCAATGAGCAGTTCTTC
CSASGGGLGNEQFF
>13|TRBD1|NA|TRBV5-6|TRBJ2-5
TGTGCCAGCACCCAAAGGACAGGAGAGACCCAGTACTTC
CASTQRTGETQYF
>11|NA|NA|TRBV20-1|TRBJ2-3
TGCAGTGACTCCAGGGGAGATACGCAGTATTTT
CSDSRGDTQYF
>13|NA|NA|TRBV6-1|TRBJ1-2
TGTGCCAGCAGTGAACCCCCTGCCGGGGGCTACACCTTC
CASSEPPAGGYTF
>15|NA|NA|TRBV7-2|TRBJ1-5
TGTGCCAGCAGCTTGGGGGACGGCCTCAATCAGCCCCAGCATTTT
CASSLGDGLNQPQHF
>15|TRBD1|NA|TRBV5-1|TRBJ1-1
TGCGCCAGCAGCACAAGGACAGGGGGGTTCACTGAAGCTTTCTTT
CASSTRTGGFTEAFF
>13|NA|NA|TRBV2|TRBJ1-2
TGTGCCAGCAGTGAAATCAGAGGAGGTGGCTACACCTTC
CASSEIRGGGYTF
>10|TRBD1|NA|TRBV20-1|TRBJ1-2
TGCAGTGCTAAAGACAGGGGGCGGACCTTC
CSAKDRGRTF
>15|NA|NA|TRBV5-1|TRBJ2-3
TGCGCCAGCAGCTTGGGTGGGGCAAGCACAGATACGCAGTATTTT
CASSLGGASTDTQYF
>14|NA|NA|TRBV5-1|TRBJ1-6
TGCGCCAGCACCAAGGACCGGCGGGGTTCACCCCTCCACTTT
CASTKDRRGSPLHF
>15|TRBD1|once|TRBV3-1/TRBV3-2|TRBJ1-1
TGTGCCAGCAGCTCCTCCGGGACAGGGGGAACTGAAGCTTTCTTT
CASSSSGTGGTEAFF
>14|TRBD1|NA|TRBV6-5|TRBJ2-7
TGTGCCAGCAGTTGGGACAGGGGGGCCTACGAGCAGTACTTC
CASSWDRGAYEQYF
>16|NA|NA|TRBV7-2|TRBJ1-3
TGTGCCAGCAGCTTCGCCCCTGAGTTCTCTGGAAACACCATATATTTT
CASSFAPEFSGNTIYF
>16|TRBD1|NA|TRBV19|TRBJ1-2
TGTGCCAGTACCCTAGGCCCCACAGGGGTTAATTATGGCTACACCTTC
CASTLGPTGVNYGYTF
>16|NA|NA|TRBV15|TRBJ1-3
TGTGCCACCAGCAGGGACAGCTACCCGTCTGGAAACACCATATATTTT
CATSRDSYPSGNTIYF
>13|TRBD1|NA|TRBV28|TRBJ2-5
TGTGCCAGCGGCCTTCAGGGGGCGAAGACCCAGTACTTC
CASGLQGAKTQYF
>14|NA|NA|TRBV6-4|TRBJ1-1
TGTGCCAGCAGGGGGTCAGGGGCCGGTACTGAAGCTTTCTTT
CASRGSGAGTEAFF
>12|NA|NA|TRBV12-3/TRBV12-4|TRBJ2-7
TGTGCCAGCAGTTTGTTGGCAAGCGAGCAGTACTTC
CASSLLASEQYF
>14|NA|NA|TRBV6-2/TRBV6-3|TRBJ2-5
TGTGCCAGCAGTCCCTGGACCTACCAAGAGACCCAGTACTTC
CASSPWTYQETQYF